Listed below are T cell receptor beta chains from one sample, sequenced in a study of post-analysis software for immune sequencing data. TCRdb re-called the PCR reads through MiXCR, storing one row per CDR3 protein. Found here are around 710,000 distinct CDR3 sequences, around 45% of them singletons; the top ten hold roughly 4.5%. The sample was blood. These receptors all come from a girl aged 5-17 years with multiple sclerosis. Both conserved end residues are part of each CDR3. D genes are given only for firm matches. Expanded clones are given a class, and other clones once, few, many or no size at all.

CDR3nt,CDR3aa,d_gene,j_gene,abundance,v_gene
TGCGCCAGCAACTCCCTTGACAGGCCCACCTACGAGCAGTACTTC,CASNSLDRPTYEQYF,NA,TRBJ2-7,once,TRBV5-1
TGCAGTGCTATAAAAGACAAGCAACCCTATGGCTACACCTTC,CSAIKDKQPYGYTF,NA,TRBJ1-2,few,TRBV20-1
TGTGCCAGCAGTTACGACGGTAGCTCCTACGAGCAGTACTTC,CASSYDGSSYEQYF,NA,TRBJ2-7,few,TRBV6-2/TRBV6-3
TGTGCCAGCAGCTTAGATGGTTTTCGGAACTATGGCTACACCTTC,CASSLDGFRNYGYTF,NA,TRBJ1-2,NA,TRBV7-3
TGCAGCGTTGAAGAGGGGTACAGAGGGAACACTGAAGCTTTCTTT,CSVEEGYRGNTEAFF,NA,TRBJ1-1,NA,TRBV29-1
TGTGCCAGCTCAACTAGCGCAGAGCGGGAGCAGTTCTTC,CASSTSAEREQFF,TRBD2,TRBJ2-1,NA,TRBV6-6
TGCAGTGCTCCAGAGGGGGGAGGGCCGGAGACCCAGTACTTC,CSAPEGGGPETQYF,NA,TRBJ2-5,NA,TRBV20-1
TGTGCCAGCAGCAAAGAAACTAGCGGAGACACAGATACGCAGTATTTT,CASSKETSGDTDTQYF,TRBD2,TRBJ2-3,few,TRBV11-2
TGCACCCACTGGGGGGGACTAGCGGGGGGGAAGTACTTC,CTHWGGLAGGKYF,TRBD2,TRBJ2-7,few,TRBV20-1
TGTGCCAGCAGCGAAACTCCCATTAGGCCGCGCACAGATACGCAGTATTTT,CASSETPIRPRTDTQYF,NA,TRBJ2-3,NA,TRBV9
TGCAGTGCTGACGGGCTAGCGGGAGAAGAGACCCAGTACTTC,CSADGLAGEETQYF,TRBD2,TRBJ2-5,NA,TRBV20-1